The rows below give T cell receptor beta chains drawn from one sample of a study of shared clonotypes between healthy human individuals. Assay used: immunoSEQ multiplex PCR; TCRdb lists only in-frame clones, some missing. Of 700,000 or so clones detected, approximately 75% appear once; the ten largest clones hold about 1.7%. Sequencing used memory CD4+ T cells sorted from blood. These receptors were collected from a woman between 25 and 40 years old in good health. CDR3s include the opening cysteine and the closing phenylalanine or tryptophan. The D gene is left open where the match is weak. Some rows mark clone size as missing; the rest say once, few, many or name a class of expanded clone.

v_call: TRBV7-2
j_call: TRBJ2-3
clone_size: once
d_call: NA
cdr3_nt: TGTGCCAGCAGCTCAATAGCGTCTAGCACAGATACGCAGTATTTT
cdr3_aa: CASSSIASSTDTQYF

v_call: TRBV5-5
j_call: TRBJ1-1
clone_size: NA
d_call: NA
cdr3_nt: TGTGCCAGCAGCCGAGGGACGGTCGGTGAAGCTTTCTTT
cdr3_aa: CASSRGTVGEAFF

v_call: TRBV19
j_call: TRBJ2-2
clone_size: once
d_call: TRBD1
cdr3_nt: TGTGCCAGCACCCGGGACAGTCCGAACACCGGGGAGCTGTTTTTT
cdr3_aa: CASTRDSPNTGELFF

v_call: TRBV5-1
j_call: TRBJ1-2
clone_size: NA
d_call: NA
cdr3_nt: TGCGCCAGCAGCTCCCCCGGGGCCTACTATGGCTACACCTTC
cdr3_aa: CASSSPGAYYGYTF

v_call: TRBV2
j_call: TRBJ2-3
clone_size: NA
d_call: TRBD2
cdr3_nt: TGTGCCAGCAGTGGGGGGGGGACCCGAGGGGCTCCCTCACAAGGTACGCAGTATTTT
cdr3_aa: CASSGGGTRGAPSQGTQYF

v_call: TRBV7-2
j_call: TRBJ2-5
clone_size: NA
d_call: TRBD2
cdr3_nt: TGTGCCAGCAGCTTTGCTCCCGTGGCGGGAGGGGTAAAAGAGACCCAGTACTTC
cdr3_aa: CASSFAPVAGGVKETQYF

v_call: TRBV28
j_call: TRBJ1-5
clone_size: NA
d_call: NA
cdr3_nt: TGTGCCAGCAGCCCCCCTACGGGGGGGGCCCAGCCCCAGCATTTT
cdr3_aa: CASSPPTGGAQPQHF

v_call: TRBV5-4
j_call: TRBJ1-2
clone_size: few
d_call: TRBD1
cdr3_nt: TGTGCCAGCAGTCCTTTTGACAGGGGGCTCAATGGCTACACCTTC
cdr3_aa: CASSPFDRGLNGYTF

v_call: TRBV11-2
j_call: TRBJ2-7
clone_size: once
d_call: TRBD1
cdr3_nt: TGTGCCAGCAGCACCCGGACAGGGGGCTTGGGCGAGCAGTACTTC
cdr3_aa: CASSTRTGGLGEQYF

v_call: TRBV27
j_call: TRBJ1-1
clone_size: NA
d_call: TRBD1
cdr3_nt: TGTGCCAGCAGTTTACAGACAGGGATGAACACTGAAGCTTTCTTT
cdr3_aa: CASSLQTGMNTEAFF

v_call: TRBV2
j_call: TRBJ2-1
clone_size: once
d_call: NA
cdr3_nt: TGTGCCAACTCTAGAAATGAGCAGTTCTTC
cdr3_aa: CANSRNEQFF

v_call: TRBV25-1
j_call: TRBJ2-7
clone_size: NA
d_call: TRBD1
cdr3_nt: TGTGCCAGCACTCCCGGACAGGGATTCTCCTACGAGCAGTACTTC
cdr3_aa: CASTPGQGFSYEQYF

v_call: TRBV5-4
j_call: TRBJ2-7
clone_size: NA
d_call: TRBD2
cdr3_nt: TGTGCCAGCAGCCTTAGCGGGACTCCGCCGAACGAGCAGTACTTC
cdr3_aa: CASSLSGTPPNEQYF

v_call: TRBV5-1
j_call: TRBJ1-1
clone_size: NA
d_call: NA
cdr3_nt: TGCGCCAGCTCCCCGGGGGGGTTGAACACTGAAGCTTTCTTT
cdr3_aa: CASSPGGLNTEAFF

v_call: TRBV6-1
j_call: TRBJ2-7
clone_size: NA
d_call: NA
cdr3_nt: TGTGCCACCGAAACGGCCGGCTCCTACGAGCAGTACTTC
cdr3_aa: CATETAGSYEQYF